Below are 11 T cell receptor beta chains sequenced from a single sample in a study of blood T cells in healthy people across ages. A J-beta primer mix and a sample-barcoded 5' primer were used in a second PCR of roughly 6 to 11 cycles. TCRdb called the 5' RACE reads again in MiXCR, with one record for every CDR3 protein. The data show about a million distinct CDR3 sequences, 30% to 40% seen once. The specimen was blood. The receptors were gathered from a man aged 18 to 30 in good health.

The sample holds many counts of this clonotype. The gene calls are TRBV28 and TRBJ2-1; D remains unclear. CDR1 and CDR2 (germline): MDHEN, SYDVKM. V lost 3 bases and J 4 bases, leaving 19 bases between the germline ends. The CDR3 extends over 17 amino acids. CDR3 DNA: TGTGCCAGCAGTTTGCAAGAAGGAAACGCAGTATACAATGAGCAGTTCTTC. It specifies CASSLQEGNAVYNEQFF.

This clonotype was picked up a small number of times. The chain uses TRBV20-1 and TRBJ1-4; the match to TRBD1 covers 7 bases. CDR3 length: 15 residues. J lost 4 bases, V lost 2 bases, and 7 bases had no gene match. Germline CDR1 is DFQATT and CDR2 is SNEGSKA (reference sequence). CDR3 in DNA: TGCAGTGCTAGAAGGTCGACAGGGAATAATGAAAAACTGTTTTTT. Translation gives CSARRSTGNNEKLFF.

This clonotype was counted a few times. This sequence joins TRBV20-1 and TRBJ1-6; TRBD1 is a possible D gene (5 bases). The CDR3 runs 16 residues. Germline V gives CDR1 DFQATT, CDR2 SNEGSKA (reference sequence). Trimming took off 3 bases at V and 7 bases at J, with 19 bases between the two ends. The chain's CDR3 is CSASDSANMRNSPLHF. The CDR3 DNA reads TGCAGTGCTAGTGACAGCGCGAATATGAGGAATTCACCCCTCCACTTT.

V is TRBV4-2 and J is TRBJ1-4; TRBD1 matches 10 bases. Germline-derived CDR1 and CDR2 are LGHNA and YNFKEQ. The ends lost 0 bases at V and 8 bases at J; junction bases unmatched: 0. The CDR3 length is 14 residues. The DNA for the CDR3 is TGTGCCAGCAGCCAAGAGGACAGGGGGGAAAAACTGTTTTTT. Residues: CASSQEDRGEKLFF.

In this sample, this clonotype turned up a few times. J is TRBJ2-7 and V is TRBV3-1; D not certain. Germline V gene sequence: CDR1 LGHDT, CDR2 YNNKEL (reference sequence). The CDR3 runs to 14 residues. The V end was cut by 0 bases, the J end by 10 bases, with 16 bases between. The CDR3 loop reads CASSQDRRVRVQYF. The CDR3 coding sequence is TGTGCCAGCAGCCAAGATCGAAGGGTTAGGGTCCAGTACTTC.

The chain joins TRBV21-1 to TRBJ2-2. TRBV21-1 is an annotated pseudogene. The CDR3 runs to 16 residues. The CDR3 bases are TGTGCCTCCTTACAAGAGGGGTCCGCGAACACCGGGGAGCTGTTTTTT. It yields the protein CASLQEGSANTGELFF.

This sequence joins TRBV7-3 and TRBJ2-1; no firm D call. Germline lookup yields CDR1 SGHTA and CDR2 FQGTGA. The CDR3 is 19 amino acids. Trimming shortened V by 1 base and J by 0 bases, and 19 bases separated the two germline ends. CDR3 amino acids: CASSLKPPFRGGSYNEQFF. The CDR3 DNA sequence: TGTGCCAGCAGCTTAAAACCGCCCTTTAGAGGCGGCTCCTACAATGAGCAGTTCTTC.

This chain connects TRBV12-3 or TRBV12-4 to TRBJ2-5; D might be TRBD2 (6 bases). This CDR3 comprises 15 residues. The ends were cut back, 1 base at V and 11 bases at J, with 20 bases in the middle. CDR3 bases: TGTGCCAGCAGTTTAGAGCCTCTAGCGTACAATGAGCAGTACTTC. Its protein product is CASSLEPLAYNEQYF.

The gene calls are TRBV20-1 and TRBJ2-1; D is perhaps TRBD2 (6 bases). V was clipped by 4 bases and J by 3 bases, with 16 bases between them. Per the germline V gene, CDR1 is DFQATT and CDR2 is SNEGSKA (reference sequence). The length of the CDR3 is 15 residues. CDR3 nucleotides: TGCAGTGCTAAGACTTTGCGGGGCCGCTACAATGAGCAGTTCTTC. Its protein is CSAKTLRGRYNEQFF.

The rearrangement joins TRBV12-3 or TRBV12-4 to TRBJ1-2; 7 positions match TRBD1. The J segment lost 3 bases and the V segment lost 5 bases, leaving 9 bases of the junction unmatched. The CDR3 contains 15 residues. The CDR3 loop reads CASSIGQDRDYGYTF. CDR3 nucleotides: TGTGCCAGCAGTATAGGACAGGATAGGGACTATGGCTACACCTTC.

The chain recombines TRBV29-1 with TRBJ1-1, with a weak D call TRBD1 (6 bases). V dropped 6 bases and J dropped 0 bases, with 14 bases sitting between them. CDR3 length: 14 residues. Germline CDR1 reads SQVTM; CDR2 reads ANQGSEA. The CDR3 sequence is CSVQGPNMNTEAFF. The CDR3 bases are TGCAGCGTACAGGGTCCGAACATGAACACTGAAGCTTTCTTT.